This T cell receptor (beta chain) derives from a study of blood T cell repertoires in COVID-19. Which cohort a participant joined came from the clinical history participants gave. This clone was recorded only once. Germline V lookup: CDR1 LNHNV, CDR2 YYDKDF (reference sequence). J lost 4 bases, V lost 4 bases, and 7 bases had no gene match. CDR3 length: 15 amino acids. The protocol was immunoSEQ multiplex PCR, while the TCRdb copy is restricted to in-frame clones and leaves out a portion. Of 250,000 to 350,000 clones in the sample, under 95% were seen once. The sequencing sample was made of PBMCs or T cells enriched from blood (not recorded which). This clonotype originated in a man aged 60-69 years who had recovered from COVID-19. This rearrangement joins TRBV15 to TRBJ2-1, with TRBD1 matching over 7 bases. The CDR3 region has the DNA TGTGCCACCAGCAAAGACCCGGGACAGTACAATGAGCAGTTCTTC. This codes for CATSKDPGQYNEQFF.